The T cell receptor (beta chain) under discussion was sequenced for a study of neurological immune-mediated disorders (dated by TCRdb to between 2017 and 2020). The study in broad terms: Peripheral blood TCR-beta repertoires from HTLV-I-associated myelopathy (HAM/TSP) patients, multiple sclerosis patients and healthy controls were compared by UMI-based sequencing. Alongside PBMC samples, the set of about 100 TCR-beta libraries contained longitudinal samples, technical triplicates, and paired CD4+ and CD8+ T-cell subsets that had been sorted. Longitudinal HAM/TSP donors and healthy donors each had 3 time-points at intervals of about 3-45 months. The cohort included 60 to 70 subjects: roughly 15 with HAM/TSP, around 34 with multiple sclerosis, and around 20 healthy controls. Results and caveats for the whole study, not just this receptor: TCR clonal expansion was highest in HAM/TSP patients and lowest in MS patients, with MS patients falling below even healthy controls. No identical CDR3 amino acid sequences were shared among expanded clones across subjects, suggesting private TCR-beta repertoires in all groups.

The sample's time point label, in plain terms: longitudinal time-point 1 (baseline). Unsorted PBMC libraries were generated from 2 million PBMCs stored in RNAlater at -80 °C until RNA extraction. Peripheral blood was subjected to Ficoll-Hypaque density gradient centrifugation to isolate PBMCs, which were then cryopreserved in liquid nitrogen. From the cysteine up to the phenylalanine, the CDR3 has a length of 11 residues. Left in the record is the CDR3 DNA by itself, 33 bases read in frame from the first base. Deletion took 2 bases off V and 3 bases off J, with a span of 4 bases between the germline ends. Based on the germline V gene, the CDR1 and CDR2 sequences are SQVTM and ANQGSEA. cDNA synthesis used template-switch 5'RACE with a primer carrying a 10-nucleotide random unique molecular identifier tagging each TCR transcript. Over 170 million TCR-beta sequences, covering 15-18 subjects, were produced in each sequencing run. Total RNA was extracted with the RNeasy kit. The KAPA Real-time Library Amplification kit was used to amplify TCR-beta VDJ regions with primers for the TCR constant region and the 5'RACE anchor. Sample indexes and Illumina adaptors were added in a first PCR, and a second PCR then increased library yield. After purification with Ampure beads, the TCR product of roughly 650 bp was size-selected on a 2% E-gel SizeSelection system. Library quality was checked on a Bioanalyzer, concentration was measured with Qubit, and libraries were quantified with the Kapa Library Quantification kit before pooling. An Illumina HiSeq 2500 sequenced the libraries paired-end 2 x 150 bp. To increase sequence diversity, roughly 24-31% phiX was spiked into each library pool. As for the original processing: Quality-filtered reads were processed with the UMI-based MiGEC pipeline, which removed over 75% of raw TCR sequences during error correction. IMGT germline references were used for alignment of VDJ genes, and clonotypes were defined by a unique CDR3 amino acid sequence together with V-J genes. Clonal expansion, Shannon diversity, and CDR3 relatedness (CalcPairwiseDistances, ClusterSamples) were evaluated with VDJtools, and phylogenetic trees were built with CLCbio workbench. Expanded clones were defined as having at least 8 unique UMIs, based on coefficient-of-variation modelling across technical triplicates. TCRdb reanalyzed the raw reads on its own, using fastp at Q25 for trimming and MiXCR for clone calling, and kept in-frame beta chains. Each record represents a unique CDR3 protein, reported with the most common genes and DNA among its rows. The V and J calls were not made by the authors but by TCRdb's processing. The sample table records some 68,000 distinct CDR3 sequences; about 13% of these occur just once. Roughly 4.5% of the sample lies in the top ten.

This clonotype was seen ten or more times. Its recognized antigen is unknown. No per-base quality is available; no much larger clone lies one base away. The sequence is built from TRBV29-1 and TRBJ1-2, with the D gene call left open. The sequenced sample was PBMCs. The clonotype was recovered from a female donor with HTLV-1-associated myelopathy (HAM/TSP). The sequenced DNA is TGCAGCGTTGAACGAGACTATGGCTACACCTTC. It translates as CSVERDYGYTF.